The clone carrying this T cell receptor beta chain was seen many times. This specimen belongs to a study of T cells in Graves' hyperthyroidism and ophthalmopathy. Amplified TCR beta CDR3 regions came from RNA transcripts. Using the HTBI primer set, a first-round RT-PCR was run on the TCR CDR3. MiXCR, applied by TCRdb to the multiplex PCR reads, yields one record per CDR3 protein. The data contain a few hundred thousand distinct CDR3 sequences, approximately 14% of them singletons. The clonotype comes from a young woman with Graves' hyperthyroidism. Input material: blood.

The CDR3 spells CASSYTAIRNGYTF. The DNA of the CDR3 is TGTGCCAGCAGCTACACCGCTATAAGGAATGGCTACACCTTC. The chain joins TRBV6-5 to TRBJ1-2; D uncertain. Germline V gene lookup returns CDR1 MNHEY and CDR2 SVGAGI. The V end lost 6 bases, the J end lost 6 bases, and 17 bases lay between the germline ends. This CDR3 comprises 14 residues.